The 9 T cell receptor beta chains below come from one sample, sequenced in a study of beta chain features in type 1 diabetes. General study points: TCRB CDR3s from Type 1 diabetes patients were moderately but significantly shorter in all four CD4+ subsets.

The authors reverse transcribed all of the isolated RNA, so sequencing captured expressed TCRB transcripts. Clones were read by immunoSEQ multiplex PCR, and TCRdb kept only the in-frame ones, dropping some. The sample yields hundreds of thousands of clones, about 15% seen once. Their cognate antigens are unknown. Material: naive CD4+ T cells from blood. The receptor set was obtained from a man aged 18 to 30 with type 1 diabetes.

This clone turned up a few times. The V gene is TRBV5-1, the J gene TRBJ2-3; TRBD1 might be the D (6 bases). The ends were cut back, 5 bases at V and 6 bases at J, with 13 bases in the middle. The CDR3 length is 13 residues. Per germline, CDR1 SGHRS and CDR2 YFSETQ. The CDR3, as DNA: TGCGCCAGCAGAATGGACAGCTATGATACGCAGTATTTT. Encoded protein: CASRMDSYDTQYF.

The chain uses TRBV7-9 and TRBJ2-1; 10 nucleotides line up with TRBD2. The V gene end was trimmed by 5 bases and the J gene end by 6 bases; junction bases not matched to a gene: 4. The CDR3 is 14 residues long. Germline V lookup: CDR1 SEHNR, CDR2 FQNEAQ (reference sequence). Here the CDR3 reads CASSASGSGNEQFF. CDR3 nucleotide sequence: TGTGCCAGCAGCGCTAGCGGGAGCGGCAATGAGCAGTTCTTC.

This clone came up a few times. The chain has TRBV13 and TRBJ2-7; no definite D call. There are 14 residues in the CDR3. Trimming removed 1 base at V and 0 bases at J, with 7 bases between. The germline V gene has CDR1 PRHDT and CDR2 FYEKMQ (reference sequence). The CDR3 protein is CASSLDSHSYEQYF. The CDR3 coding sequence is TGTGCCAGCAGCTTAGACTCCCACTCCTACGAGCAGTACTTC.

The chain joins TRBV7-9 to TRBJ1-1; D is perhaps TRBD1 (5 bases). V lost 2 bases and J 1 base, leaving 11 bases between the germline ends. This CDR3 comprises 15 residues. CDR1 is SEHNR, CDR2 FQNEAQ, per germline (reference sequence). CDR3: CASSLPTGRNTEAFF. The CDR3 DNA follows: TGTGCCAGCAGCTTACCCACAGGAAGGAACACTGAAGCTTTCTTT.

V gene TRBV29-1 combines with J gene TRBJ2-6; TRBD2 might be the D (5 bases). V lost 5 bases and J lost 2, with 7 bases in between. This CDR3 has 13 amino acids. Germline V gives CDR1 SQVTM, CDR2 ANQGSEA. In DNA, the CDR3 is TGCAGCGTTCTGCGGGCTGGGGCCAACGTCCTGACTTTC. Translating it yields CSVLRAGANVLTF. The variable domain in full, completed from reference TRBV29-1 and TRBJ2-6, reads SAVISQKPSRDICQRGTSLTIQCQVDSQVTMMFWYRQQPGQSLTLIATANQGSEATYESGFVIDKFPISRPNLTFSTLTVSNMSPEDSSIYLCSVLRAGANVLTFGAGSRLTVL.

This clone came up a few times. The rearrangement uses TRBV29-1 and TRBJ1-4, with 8 bases identical to TRBD1. CDR3 length: 14 amino acids. J gave up 4 bases and V 6 bases, and 7 bases lay outside the gene matches. Germline CDR1 is SQVTM and CDR2 is ANQGSEA. The CDR3: CSVDDRGRNEKLFF. The CDR3 DNA is TGCAGCGTAGACGACAGGGGACGTAATGAAAAACTGTTTTTT.

This clone was recorded a few times. The chain has TRBV20-1 and TRBJ2-5; possible D gene TRBD1, 5 bases. The germline gives CDR1 DFQATT, CDR2 SNEGSKA (reference sequence). Trimming pared 7 bases from V and 3 bases from J, leaving 9 bases between. The CDR3 contains 11 residues. The CDR3 sequence: CSEGLKETQYF. The CDR3 nucleotides read TGCAGTGAGGGGTTAAAAGAGACCCAGTACTTC.

This chain connects TRBV7-9 to TRBJ1-2, with D possibly TRBD1 on 5 matching bases. CDR1 and CDR2 from the germline V gene are SEHNR and FQNEAQ (reference sequence). Trimming pared 5 bases from V and 2 bases from J, leaving 18 bases between. The CDR3 loop spans 16 amino acids. In DNA form, the CDR3 reads TGTGCCAGCAGCCCAGACCACGGGGGACGGAACTATGGCTACACCTTC. Translating it yields CASSPDHGGRNYGYTF.

This clone occurred a few times. The gene calls are TRBV5-1 and TRBJ2-3; no clear D. The CDR3 sequence is 15 residues long. The V gene lost 4 bases and the J gene lost 6 bases, with 18 bases spanning the gap. Germline V gene sequence: CDR1 SGHRS, CDR2 YFSETQ. The CDR3 nucleotides read TGCGCCAGCAGCCCCCCTAATAGAGCATACGATACGCAGTATTTT. It specifies CASSPPNRAYDTQYF.